The 6 T cell receptor beta chains below were found in one sample sequenced in a study of STAT5B mutations in CD4+ large granular lymphocyte leukemia. TCRdb keeps only in-frame clones here, not all; method: immunoSEQ multiplex PCR. The sample has 25,000 to 35,000 clones, 74% seen once. The specimen sequenced was CD4+ T cells from blood buffy coats. These receptors all stem from a human donor in good health.

The chain uses TRBV10-2 and TRBJ2-7; possibly TRBD1 or TRBD2 for D (5 bases each). V shed 10 bases and J shed 3 bases, with 13 bases lying between them. The CDR3 has 12 amino acids. The V gene's germline CDR1 is WSHSY and CDR2 SAAADI. The CDR3 sequence: CATQGPGYEQYF. The CDR3, as DNA: TGCGCCACCCAGGGACCGGGCTACGAGCAGTACTTC.

V gene TRBV4-1 combines with J gene TRBJ1-2; 9 nucleotides agree with TRBD1. Germline assignment: CDR1 MGHRA and CDR2 YSYEKL. J was trimmed by 4 bases and V by 4 bases; bases with no gene match: 7. The CDR3 is 15 amino acids. DNA for the CDR3: TGCGCCAGCAGCCGCCCGGGACAGGGACGCTATGGCTACACCTTC. As protein: CASSRPGQGRYGYTF.

The V call is TRBV4-1, the J call TRBJ2-1, with D maybe TRBD1 (5 bases). The CDR3 has 16 amino acids. Germline CDR1 is MGHRA and CDR2 is YSYEKL. V was clipped by 4 bases and J by 0 bases, with 13 bases between them. The CDR3 sequence: CASSRIGVSSYNEQFF. The CDR3 region has the DNA TGCGCCAGCAGCCGGATAGGGGTCAGCTCCTACAATGAGCAGTTCTTC.

This clone was found once. The chain is built from TRBV7-2 and TRBJ1-2; D gene ambiguous. V lost 1 base to trimming and J lost 2 bases, with 11 bases between them. The CDR3 is 15 residues long. The germline V gene has CDR1 SGHTA and CDR2 FQGNSA. The CDR3 bases are TGTGCCAGCAGCTTAGGGGGTCCGGCAAACTATGGCTACACCTTC. It translates to CASSLGGPANYGYTF.

This clone appeared once. The V and J genes are TRBV6-4 and TRBJ2-3, with 8 positions matching TRBD2. Per germline, CDR1 MRHNA and CDR2 SNTAGT. CDR3 length: 15 amino acids. The J segment lost 0 bases and the V segment lost 2 bases, leaving 1 base of the junction unmatched. CDR3: CASSDPGGSTDTQYF. The CDR3 DNA sequence: TGTGCCAGCAGTGACCCGGGGGGGAGCACAGATACGCAGTATTTT.

CDR3 loop: CASSKMDRPMGTQYF. The CDR3 coding sequence is TGTGCCAGCAGTAAAATGGACAGGCCTATGGGGACCCAGTACTTC. The V and J genes are TRBV6-5 and TRBJ2-5; 7 bases align to TRBD1. The CDR3 runs to 15 residues. Losses at the gene ends were 5 bases for V and 7 bases for J; bases not matched to a gene: 13. Germline loops: CDR1 MNHEY, CDR2 SVGAGI.